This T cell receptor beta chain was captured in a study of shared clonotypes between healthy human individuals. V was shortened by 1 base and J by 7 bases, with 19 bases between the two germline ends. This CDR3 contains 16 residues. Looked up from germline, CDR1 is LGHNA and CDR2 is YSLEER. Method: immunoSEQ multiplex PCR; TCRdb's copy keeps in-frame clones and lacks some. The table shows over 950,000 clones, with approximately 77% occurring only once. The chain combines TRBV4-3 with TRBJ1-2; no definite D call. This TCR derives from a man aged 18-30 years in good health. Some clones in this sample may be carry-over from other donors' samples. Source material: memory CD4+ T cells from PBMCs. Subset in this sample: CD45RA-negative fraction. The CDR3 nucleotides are TGCGCCAGCAGCCAAGTCATGGCCACCTCGGTGGCTGGCTACACCTTC. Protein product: CASSQVMATSVAGYTF.